The present entry profiles one T cell receptor (beta chain) with its context. No antigen is known for it. This sample stems from a study of vaccination effects on CD4 cells after COVID-19. ViraFEST assay sequencing came after antigen-specific CD4+ T cells were expanded with viral peptide pools. Cultured cells yielded isolated CD4+ T cells after around 9 days. According to PCR results, the person was infected with SARS-CoV-2 between March and December 2020. The data were produced by immunoSEQ multiplex PCR, yet TCRdb's version contains in-frame clones alone and is incomplete. The sample comprises 35,000 to 55,000 clones, approximately 72% of which are singletons, and around 30% rests with the top ten. The CDR3 spans 13 residues. The ends were cut back, 2 bases at V and 4 bases at J, with 8 bases in the middle. Germline CDR1 MNHEY, CDR2 SVGAGI.

The chain couples TRBV6-5 to TRBJ1-1; D possibly corresponds to TRBD1 (5 bases). The specimen was CD4+ T cells from PBMCs cultured with a peptide pool, collected before COVID-19 vaccination. This sequence originates from a human donor who had a prior SARS-CoV-2 infection. As DNA, the CDR3 is TGTGCCAGCAGTTACCAGGGAGTCACTGAAGCTTTCTTT. It is translated as CASSYQGVTEAFF.